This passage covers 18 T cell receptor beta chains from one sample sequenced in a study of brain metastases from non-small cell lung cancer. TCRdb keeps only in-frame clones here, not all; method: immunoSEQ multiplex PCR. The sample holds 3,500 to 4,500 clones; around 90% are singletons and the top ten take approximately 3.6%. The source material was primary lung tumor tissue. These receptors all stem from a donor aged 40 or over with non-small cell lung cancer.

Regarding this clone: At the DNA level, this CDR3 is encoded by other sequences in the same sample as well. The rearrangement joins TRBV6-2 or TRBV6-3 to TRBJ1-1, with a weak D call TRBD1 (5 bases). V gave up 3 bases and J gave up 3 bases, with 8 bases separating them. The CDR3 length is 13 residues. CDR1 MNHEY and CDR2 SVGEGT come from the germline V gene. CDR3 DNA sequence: TGTGCCAGCAGTTATGGGGGGTACACTGAAGCTTTCTTT. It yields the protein CASSYGGYTEAFF.

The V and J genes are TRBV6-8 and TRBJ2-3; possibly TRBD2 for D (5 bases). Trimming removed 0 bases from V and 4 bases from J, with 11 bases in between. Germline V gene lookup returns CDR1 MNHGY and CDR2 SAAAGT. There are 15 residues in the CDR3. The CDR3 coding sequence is TGTGCCAGCAGTTACTCGACGGGGATCCCAGATACGCAGTATTTT. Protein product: CASSYSTGIPDTQYF.

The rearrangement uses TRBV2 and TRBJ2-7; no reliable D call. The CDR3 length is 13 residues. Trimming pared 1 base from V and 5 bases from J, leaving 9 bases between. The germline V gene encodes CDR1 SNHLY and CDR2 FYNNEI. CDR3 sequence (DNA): TGTGCCAGCAGTGAAGACAGAACCCACGAGCAGTACTTC. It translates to CASSEDRTHEQYF.

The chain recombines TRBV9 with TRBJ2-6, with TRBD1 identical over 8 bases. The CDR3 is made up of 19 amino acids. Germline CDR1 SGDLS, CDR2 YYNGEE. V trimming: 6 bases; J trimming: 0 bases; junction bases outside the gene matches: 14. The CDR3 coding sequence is TGTGCCAGCAACCCCCCCCGGGGGACAGGAGCCTCTGGGGCCAACGTCCTGACTTTC. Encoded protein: CASNPPRGTGASGANVLTF.

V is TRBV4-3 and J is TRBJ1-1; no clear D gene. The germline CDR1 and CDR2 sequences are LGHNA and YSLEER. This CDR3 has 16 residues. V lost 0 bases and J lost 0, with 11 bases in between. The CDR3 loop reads CASSQDLYGVNTEAFF. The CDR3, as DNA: TGCGCCAGCAGCCAAGATCTTTATGGCGTGAACACTGAAGCTTTCTTT.

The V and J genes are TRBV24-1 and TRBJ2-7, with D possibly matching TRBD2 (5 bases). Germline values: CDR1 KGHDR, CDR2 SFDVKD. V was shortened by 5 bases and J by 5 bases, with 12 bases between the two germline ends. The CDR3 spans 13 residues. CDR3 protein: CATSGSGRNEQYF. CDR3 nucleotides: TGTGCCACCAGTGGCTCGGGAAGGAACGAGCAGTACTTC.

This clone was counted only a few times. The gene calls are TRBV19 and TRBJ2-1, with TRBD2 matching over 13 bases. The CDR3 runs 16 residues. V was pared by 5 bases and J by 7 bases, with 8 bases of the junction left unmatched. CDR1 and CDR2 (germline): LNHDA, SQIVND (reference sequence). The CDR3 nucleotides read TGTGCCAGTAGTGGACTAGCGGGGGCCAAGGGGAATGAGCAGTTCTTC. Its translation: CASSGLAGAKGNEQFF.

This CDR3 is CASSVQGYNSPLHF. The CDR3 DNA follows: TGTGCCAGCAGTGTACAGGGCTATAATTCACCCCTCCACTTT. The chain employs TRBV27 and TRBJ1-6, with a possible D match to TRBD1 (6 bases). The CDR3 runs 14 residues. Trimming removed 5 bases at V and 3 bases at J, with 8 bases between. Germline V gives CDR1 MNHEY, CDR2 SMNVEV (reference sequence).

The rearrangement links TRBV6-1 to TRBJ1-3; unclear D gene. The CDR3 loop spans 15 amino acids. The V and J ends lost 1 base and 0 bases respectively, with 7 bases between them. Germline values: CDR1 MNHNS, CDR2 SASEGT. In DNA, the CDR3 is TGTGCCAGCAGTGAAGGTCCCGGCTCTGGAAACACCATATATTTT. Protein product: CASSEGPGSGNTIYF.

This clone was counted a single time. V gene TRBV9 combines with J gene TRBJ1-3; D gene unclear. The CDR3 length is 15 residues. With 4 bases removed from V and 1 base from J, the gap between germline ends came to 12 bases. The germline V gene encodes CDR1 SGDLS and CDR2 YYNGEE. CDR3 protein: CASSPVGLSGNTIYF. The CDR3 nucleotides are TGTGCCAGCAGCCCGGTGGGCCTTTCTGGAAACACCATATATTTT.

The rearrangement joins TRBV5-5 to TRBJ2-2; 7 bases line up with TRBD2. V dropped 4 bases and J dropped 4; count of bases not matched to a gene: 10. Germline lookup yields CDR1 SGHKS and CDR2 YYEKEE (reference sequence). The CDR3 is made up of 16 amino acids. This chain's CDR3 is CASSLGLEEVTGELFF. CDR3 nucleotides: TGTGCCAGCAGCCTCGGACTAGAGGAGGTCACCGGGGAGCTGTTTTTT.

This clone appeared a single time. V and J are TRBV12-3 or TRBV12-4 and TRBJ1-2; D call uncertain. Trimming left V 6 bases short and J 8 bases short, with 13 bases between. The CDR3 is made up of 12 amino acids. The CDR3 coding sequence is TGTGCCAGCAGCTTACGAGACCGGGGCTACACCTTC. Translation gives CASSLRDRGYTF.

The CDR3: CASSQDRTGGELFF. CDR3 nucleotides: TGTGCCAGCAGCCAAGACCGGACAGGCGGGGAGCTGTTTTTT. The gene calls are TRBV7-2 and TRBJ2-2, with 7 bases lining up with TRBD1. CDR1 and CDR2 (germline): SGHTA, FQGNSA. The V segment lost 5 bases and the J segment 7 bases; nucleotides outside the gene matches: 7. The CDR3 loop spans 14 amino acids.

The CDR3 loop is CASSPTSGGAGELFF. The CDR3 DNA follows: TGTGCCAGCAGCCCGACTAGCGGGGGGGCCGGGGAGCTGTTTTTT. The chain combines TRBV7-2 with TRBJ2-2, with 14 positions matching TRBD2. The ends lost 5 bases at V and 6 bases at J; junction bases unmatched: 2. This CDR3 has 15 residues. CDR1 SGHTA and CDR2 FQGNSA come from the germline V gene. Filled out from reference TRBV7-2 and TRBJ2-2, the complete variable domain reads GAGVSQSPSNKVTEKGKDVELRCDPISGHTALYWYRQSLGQGLEFLIYFQGNSAPDKSGLPSDRFSAERTGGSVSTLTIQRTQQEDSAVYLCASSPTSGGAGELFFGEGSRLTVL.

The CDR3: CASSSQPSSDTQYF. The DNA of the CDR3 is TGTGCCAGCTCAAGCCAACCGTCATCAGATACGCAGTATTTT. The J gene is TRBJ2-3, the V gene TRBV7-3; the D is unclear. Per germline, CDR1 SGHTA and CDR2 FQGTGA. V lost 8 bases and J lost 4, with 16 bases in between. This CDR3 has 14 amino acids.

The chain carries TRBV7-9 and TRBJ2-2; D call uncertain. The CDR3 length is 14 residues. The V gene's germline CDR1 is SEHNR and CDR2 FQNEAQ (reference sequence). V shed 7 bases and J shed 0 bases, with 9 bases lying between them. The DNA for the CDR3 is TGTGCCAGCATCCAAAAATCGAACACCGGGGAGCTGTTTTTT. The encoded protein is CASIQKSNTGELFF.

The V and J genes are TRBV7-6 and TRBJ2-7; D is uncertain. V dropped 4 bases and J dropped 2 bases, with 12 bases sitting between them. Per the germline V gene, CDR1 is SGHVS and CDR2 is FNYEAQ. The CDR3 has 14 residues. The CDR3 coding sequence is TGTGCCAGCAGCTCAACCTTTAGCACCTACGAGCAGTACTTC. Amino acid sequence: CASSSTFSTYEQYF. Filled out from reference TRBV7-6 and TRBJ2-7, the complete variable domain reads GAGVSQSPRYKVTKRGQDVALRCDPISGHVSLYWYRQALGQGPEFLTYFNYEAQQDKSGLPNDRFSAERPEGSISTLTIQRTEQRDSAMYRCASSSTFSTYEQYFGPGTRLTVT.

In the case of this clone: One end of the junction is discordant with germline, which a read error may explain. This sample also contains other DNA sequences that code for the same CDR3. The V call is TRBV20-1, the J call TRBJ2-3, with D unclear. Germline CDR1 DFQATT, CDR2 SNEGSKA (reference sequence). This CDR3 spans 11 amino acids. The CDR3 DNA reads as TGTAGTGCTAGAGATGCGGATACGCAGTATTTT. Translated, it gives CSARDADTQYF.